This T cell receptor beta chain derives from a study of blood T cell repertoires in COVID-19. The wider study: Collection of acute and convalescent COVID-19 samples took place in the United States, Italy and Spain. Sources were T cells, B-cell-depleted T cells, or PBMCs; the material itself was cDNA or gDNA.

Authors' processing steps: Amplification from reference gene primers served as the basis for estimated nucleated cell counts. TCRdb's copy holds only in-frame clones and misses some; the assay was immunoSEQ multiplex PCR. V, J and clone size were drawn from that table, and D and trimming were deduced from the DNA. Of 80,000 to 130,000 clones listed, more than 90% are singletons. This CDR3 has 12 residues. Unmatched junction bases numbered 1, after V lost 5 bases and J lost 4 bases. CDR1 and CDR2 from the germline V gene are SQVTM and ANQGSEA. The source material was peripheral blood. The sequence was obtained from a man aged 65 to 85 with acute or convalescent COVID-19. The J gene is TRBJ2-5, the V gene TRBV29-1; 10 nucleotides align to TRBD2. This CDR3 is CSVRTSGETQYF. The CDR3 coding sequence is TGCAGCGTTCGGACTAGCGGAGAGACCCAGTACTTC.